The clone carrying this T cell receptor beta chain was seen a few times. Its antigen is currently unknown. TCRdb's copy holds only in-frame clones and misses some; the assay was immunoSEQ multiplex PCR. The profile shows about 110,000 clones, roughly 92% of them singletons. Negative selection yielded untouched CD4+ T cells of average about 98% purity. The source of the sample is a study of T cell repertoires and HLA-DP antigens. About the research overall: CD4+ T cells were cocultured with HeLa cells expressing HLA-DP.

J gave up 7 bases and V 1 base, and 2 bases lay outside the gene matches. Germline assignment: CDR1 LNHDA and CDR2 SQIVND (reference sequence). The CDR3 is 14 residues long. The sequencing input was CD4+ T cells from PBMCs. The clonotype was recovered from a woman aged 18-29 years in good health and CMV-seronegative. The chain couples TRBV19 to TRBJ1-5, with TRBD1 matching over 9 bases. Here the CDR3 DNA reads TGTGCCAGTAGTATAGTGGGACAGGGACAGCCCCAGCATTTT. This translates into CASSIVGQGQPQHF.